This is a list of T cell receptor beta chains from one sample in a study of T cell changes during pregnancy in multiple sclerosis. The method was immunoSEQ multiplex PCR; TCRdb's version includes in-frame clones alone and lacks a portion of them. The data show 32,000 or so clones, 90% seen once. The sample here was CD4+ T cells from peripheral blood mononuclear cells, taken in the second trimester of pregnancy. These receptors all come from a female donor with multiple sclerosis, enrolled in a pregnancy study. The CDR3 runs from the conserved cysteine through the conserved F or W. The D gene is left open where the match is weak. A clone size is listed for some rows: how often the clone was seen (once, few, many), or a class if it is expanded.

clone_size j_call v_call d_call cdr3_aa cdr3_nt
. TRBJ1-3 TRBV7-2 TRBD1 CASSPQGAGNTIYF TGTGCCAGCAGCCCACAGGGGGCTGGAAACACCATATATTTT
. TRBJ2-5 TRBV7-3 . CASSLGPSGSQETQYF TGTGCCAGCAGCTTAGGCCCCTCAGGGTCCCAAGAGACCCAGTACTTC
. TRBJ1-1 TRBV25-1 . CASSPQTDFPQVNTEAFF TGTGCCAGCAGTCCGCAAACGGACTTTCCCCAAGTGAACACTGAAGCTTTCTTT
once TRBJ2-3 TRBV7-9 TRBD2 CASSWGAGITDTQYF TGTGCCAGCAGCTGGGGAGCGGGGATTACAGATACGCAGTATTTT
. TRBJ2-3 TRBV19 . CATLAFGTDTQYF TGTGCCACCCTAGCGTTCGGCACAGATACGCAGTATTTT
. TRBJ2-3 TRBV21-1 . CASSKNPGQLIFTDTQYF TGTGCCAGCAGCAAAAACCCCGGACAGCTGATTTTCACAGATACGCAGTATTTT
. TRBJ1-1 TRBV7-3 . CASSGQGSTEAFF TGTGCCAGCAGCGGGCAGGGCAGCACTGAAGCTTTCTTT
. TRBJ2-3 TRBV29-1 . CSVEGPGTDTQYF TGCAGCGTTGAAGGGCCTGGCACAGATACGCAGTATTTT
. TRBJ1-2 TRBV28 . CASSLRGSYGYTF TGTGCCAGCAGCCTCAGGGGTAGCTATGGCTACACCTTC
. TRBJ1-2 TRBV19 . CASSLQGADYGYTF TGTGCCAGTAGCCTCCAGGGTGCGGACTATGGCTACACCTTC
. TRBJ1-1 TRBV28 TRBD1 CASNQQGFPEAFF TGTGCCAGCAATCAACAGGGGTTTCCTGAAGCTTTCTTT
. TRBJ1-3 TRBV18 TRBD1 CASSPTGARNTIYF TGTGCCAGCTCACCGACAGGGGCGAGAAACACCATATATTTT
. TRBJ2-2 TRBV5-4 . CASSLERQANTGELFF TGTGCCAGCAGCTTGGAGAGACAGGCAAACACCGGGGAGCTGTTTTTT
. TRBJ2-7 TRBV18 TRBD1 CASSPGTGPYEQYF TGTGCCAGCTCACCCGGGACAGGGCCCTACGAGCAGTACTTC
few TRBJ1-1 TRBV11-2 . CASSLTEDTEAFF TGTGCCAGCAGCTTAACCGAGGACACTGAAGCTTTCTTT
. TRBJ1-1 TRBV9 . CASSVGDMNTEAFF TGTGCCAGCAGCGTAGGGGACATGAACACTGAAGCTTTCTTT
. TRBJ2-1 TRBV27 TRBD2 CASMSGGLRSYNEQFF TGTGCCAGCATGTCGGGGGGGCTGAGGTCCTACAATGAGCAGTTCTTC
. TRBJ1-5 TRBV19 TRBD1 CASSPQGQLNQPQHF TGTGCCAGTAGTCCCCAGGGACAGCTAAATCAGCCCCAGCATTTT
. TRBJ1-5 TRBV19 . CASSPGGGDQPQHF TGTGCCAGTAGCCCGGGGGGTGGGGATCAGCCCCAGCATTTT
once TRBJ2-5 TRBV9 . CASSPSSTKWETQYF TGTGCCAGCAGCCCCAGTAGCACGAAGTGGGAGACCCAGTACTTC
. TRBJ1-1 TRBV19 . CASSMDLQGTEAFF TGTGCCAGTAGTATGGATCTGCAGGGGACTGAAGCTTTCTTT
. TRBJ1-2 TRBV5-8 . CASRFGVGYGYTF TGTGCCAGCAGATTCGGGGTAGGCTATGGCTACACCTTC
. TRBJ2-2 TRBV7-3 TRBD2 CASSLLAGASTGELFF TGTGCCAGCAGCTTACTAGCGGGGGCCAGCACCGGGGAGCTGTTTTTT
. TRBJ2-3 TRBV30 . CAWSLRADTQYF TGTGCCTGGAGTCTGAGAGCAGATACGCAGTATTTT
. TRBJ2-2 TRBV4-2 TRBD1 CASSRDRSNTGELFF TGTGCCAGCAGCCGGGACAGATCGAACACCGGGGAGCTGTTTTTT
. TRBJ2-6 TRBV29-1 . CSALAEGPGVLTF TGCAGCGCCCTGGCGGAGGGCCCGGGGGTCCTGACTTTC
. TRBJ2-2 TRBV7-2 . CASSWSPAGELFF TGTGCCAGCAGCTGGAGTCCTGCCGGGGAGCTGTTTTTT
. TRBJ1-3 TRBV15 . CATSRGRDYSGNTIYF TGTGCCACCAGCAGAGGCAGGGATTACTCTGGAAACACCATATATTTT
. TRBJ2-6 TRBV6-1 . CASRTTGSGANVLTF TGTGCCAGCAGGACGACAGGATCTGGGGCCAACGTCCTGACTTTC
. TRBJ2-3 TRBV5-1 . CASSGREYTDTQYF TGCGCCAGCAGCGGGAGAGAGTACACAGATACGCAGTATTTT
. TRBJ1-1 TRBV10-3 TRBD1 CAISESNRGNTEAFF TGTGCCATCAGTGAGTCCAACAGGGGGAACACTGAAGCTTTCTTT
. TRBJ1-1 TRBV10-3 TRBD1 CAIRGTANTEAFF TGTGCCATCAGAGGGACAGCAAACACTGAAGCTTTCTTT
. TRBJ1-3 TRBV7-9 TRBD1 CASSLVPGQAGNTIYF TGTGCCAGCAGCTTAGTACCGGGACAGGCTGGAAACACCATATATTTT
. TRBJ2-7 TRBV6-1 . CASSEFGGISSYEQYF TGTGCCAGCAGTGAATTCGGGGGTATAAGCTCCTACGAGCAGTACTTC
. TRBJ2-2 TRBV5-6 TRBD2 CASSYYGGLGFSGELFF TGTGCCAGCAGCTACTATGGAGGACTAGGGTTTTCCGGGGAGCTGTTTTTT
. TRBJ2-7 TRBV5-1 TRBD2 CASSFTSGTYEQYF TGCGCCAGCAGCTTCACTAGCGGAACCTACGAGCAGTACTTC
. TRBJ2-2 TRBV14 . CASSPGVAGITGELFF TGTGCCAGCAGCCCGGGAGTCGCAGGGATAACCGGGGAGCTGTTTTTT
. TRBJ1-5 TRBV21-1 . CASSNDIKQGCRQPQHF TGTGCCAGCAGCAACGATATAAAACAGGGGTGTCGGCAGCCCCAGCATTTT
. TRBJ1-4 TRBV19 TRBD1 CASNNRGLYEKLFF TGTGCCAGTAACAACAGGGGGCTCTACGAAAAACTGTTTTTT
. TRBJ2-7 TRBV5-6 TRBD2 CASSLGLAGWYEQYF TGTGCCAGCAGCTTGGGGCTAGCGGGTTGGTACGAGCAGTACTTC
once TRBJ2-7 TRBV5-1 . CASSEQSTRTYEQYF TGCGCCAGCAGCGAACAGTCCACTAGAACCTACGAGCAGTACTTC